This T cell receptor beta chain originates from a study of Graves' ophthalmopathy and Graves' hyperthyroidism listed by TCRdb under 2018. Regarding the research as a whole: Peripheral blood samples were taken at the time of initial diagnosis, before any treatment was given. The study used signatures of the TCR beta repertoire to tell Graves' ophthalmopathy apart from Graves' hyperthyroidism and to predict which patients would progress to ophthalmopathy. In total, approximately 140 blood samples were TCR-sequenced: fewer than 50 ophthalmopathy, under 80 hyperthyroidism and some 17 hyperthyroidism-to-ophthalmopathy patients. To explore V-J signatures that separate ophthalmopathy from hyperthyroidism, a discovery set of about a hundred patients was enrolled, consisting of about 45 with ophthalmopathy and roughly 60 with stable hyperthyroidism. The independent validation cohort included roughly 19 hyperthyroidism patients plus 17 patients who later progressed from hyperthyroidism to ophthalmopathy. In about 6 hyperthyroidism patients, T-cell repertoires of thyroid tissue and blood were compared. After sampling, hyperthyroidism patients received methimazole starting at 30 mg daily, and ophthalmopathy patients received high-dose intravenous methylprednisolone.

Summary of the overall study and its limitations: Among expanded thyroid clonotypes with frequency above 0.001, most also showed up in blood, which suggests that blood repertoires may reflect the thyroid immune response. The 13-signature model separated ophthalmopathy from stable hyperthyroidism with approximately 85% sensitivity and about 81% specificity in cross-validation, and 80%/75% in the test set. Sample size was not statistically predetermined, and group allocation was not concealed from the investigators. In validation, the model predicted ophthalmopathy progression with about 70% sensitivity and about 73% specificity; approximately 12 predicted patients were CT-confirmed with GO in a median of roughly 6.8 months.

For repertoire sequencing, TCR beta CDR3 regions were amplified from RNA transcripts. The first round was an RT-PCR using HTBI primers with the Qiagen OneStep RT-PCR kit, and this first round was followed by a second-round multiplex PCR, then size selection and purification. The libraries underwent paired-end sequencing with 100 bp reads on an Illumina HiSeq2000. For the original study's pipeline: SOAPnuke was used to process the reads, throwing out any read that had adapters, had uncalled bases, had a mean Phred below 15, or lacked an exact constant-primer or identifier match. COPE v1.2.5 was used to merge high-quality paired reads. Clonotypes were defined as unique nucleotide sequences and were aligned to IMGT TRB V, D and J references using MiTCR v1.1. Only V-J combinations with frequency above 0.0001 were analysed, covering about 99% of repertoires. For each V-J combination, a TCR clonal expansion and chaos score was defined as the ratio of F50 clonal expansion to chaos observed in the TCRdist matrix. Welch's t-statistics and random forest were used to reduce features to 13 V-J combinations, which were fed into a naive Bayes classifier. Thyroid-blood repertoire similarity was quantified with the Morisita-Horn index. Starting from the raw public reads, TCRdb applied fastp trimming at Q25, assembled clones with MiXCR and retained in-frame beta chains. Each entry merges the rows of one CDR3 protein and shows their most common DNA and genes. The authors' filters were not applied to this entry. Recorded for this sample are 350,000 or so distinct CDR3 sequences; roughly a sixth of them occurred a single time. The ten largest clones capture roughly an eighth of the sample.

There are many counts of this clonotype. Its antigen specificity is not known. No clone much larger than this one lies a single base away; base qualities are absent. Spanning cysteine to phenylalanine, the CDR3 consists of 16 amino acids. The retained sequence is limited to the CDR3, 48 bases, with the frame set at the first base. The germline V gene yields SNHLY for CDR1 and FYNNEI for CDR2. V loses 7 bases, J loses 2 bases, and the germline ends lie 20 bases apart. The ophthalmopathy patients had moderately to severely active disease, with a Clinical Activity Score of 3 or higher, a NOSPECS grade of 4 or higher, and a disease duration of less than 3 months. Patients with other autoimmune diseases, uncontrolled infections, pregnancy or lactation were excluded. Clinical symptoms, serum thyroxine, TRAb, thyroid ultrasound and orbital computed tomography formed the basis of the diagnosis. Ficoll-Paque density gradient centrifugation was used to isolate PBMCs from about 10 ml of fresh peripheral blood. Total RNA was extracted with Trizol reagent and quality-checked on an Agilent 2100 Bioanalyzer.

The rearranged chain carries TRBV2 and TRBJ1-2; the D gene is perhaps TRBD1, from 5 matching bases. This receptor was identified in an adult man with Graves' ophthalmopathy. Sequences were obtained from peripheral blood. The CDR3 is CASTTSGEGANYGYTF. The DNA sequence is as follows: TGTGCCAGCACTACATCCGGGGAAGGGGCGAACTATGGCTACACCTTC.